This is a list of T cell receptor beta chains from one sample in a study of blood T cell repertoires in COVID-19. Assay: immunoSEQ multiplex PCR; the TCRdb copy retains only in-frame clones and omits some. The sample includes some 210,000 clones, roughly 89% of them seen just once. Sequenced: peripheral blood. The receptors here all came from a man in his 60s who had recovered from COVID-19. Both conserved end residues are part of each CDR3. Fields, in order: J gene, clone size, D gene, V gene, CDR3 protein, CDR3 DNA. A D gene is named only where the DNA matches it firmly. Rows give clone size only sometimes, using once, few, many, or a class for an expanded clone.

J: TRBJ1-1; size: .; D: TRBD1; V: TRBV19; CDR3: CASSIYTGVRAFF; DNA: TGTGCCAGTAGTATATATACAGGGGTGAGGGCTTTCTTT
J: TRBJ2-3; size: .; D: TRBD2; V: TRBV7-9; CDR3: CASSRERGAGDTQYF; DNA: TGTGCCAGCAGCCGGGAGCGGGGGGCAGGGGATACGCAGTATTTT
J: TRBJ1-6; size: .; D: .; V: TRBV6-5; CDR3: CASRDSTKNSPLHF; DNA: TGTGCCAGCAGGGACAGCACAAAGAATTCACCCCTCCACTTT
J: TRBJ2-5; size: .; D: TRBD2; V: TRBV19; CDR3: CASSSLAGEKETQYF; DNA: TGTGCCAGTAGTTCCTTAGCGGGGGAAAAAGAGACCCAGTACTTC
J: TRBJ2-2; size: .; D: TRBD2; V: TRBV4-3; CDR3: CASSQDRTSANTGELFF; DNA: TGCGCCAGCAGCCAAGATAGGACTAGCGCTAACACCGGGGAGCTGTTTTTT
J: TRBJ2-1; size: .; D: TRBD2; V: TRBV30; CDR3: CAWTSGRLDEQFF; DNA: TGTGCCTGGACTAGCGGGAGGTTGGATGAGCAGTTCTTC
J: TRBJ2-7; size: .; D: TRBD2; V: TRBV27; CDR3: CASSLKFMTSGPYEQYF; DNA: TGTGCCAGCAGTTTAAAGTTTATGACTAGCGGACCCTACGAGCAGTACTTC
J: TRBJ2-7; size: .; D: TRBD1; V: TRBV5-8; CDR3: CASSLGTGSSYEQYF; DNA: TGTGCCAGCAGCTTGGGGACAGGGAGCTCCTACGAGCAGTACTTC
J: TRBJ2-1; size: .; D: TRBD2; V: TRBV11-3; CDR3: CASSRLAGGHYEQFF; DNA: TGTGCCAGCAGCCGACTAGCGGGGGGGCATTATGAGCAGTTCTTC
J: TRBJ2-7; size: .; D: TRBD2; V: TRBV7-6; CDR3: CASSFSGSGEQYF; DNA: TGTGCCAGCAGCTTTAGCGGGAGTGGCGAGCAGTACTTC
J: TRBJ1-3; size: .; D: .; V: TRBV9; CDR3: CASSDLRDRPGNTIYF; DNA: TGTGCCAGCAGCGATTTACGTGACAGGCCAGGAAACACCATATATTTT
J: TRBJ2-2; size: .; D: TRBD2; V: TRBV3-1/TRBV3-2; CDR3: CASSHGLAGGGGELFF; DNA: TGTGCCAGCAGCCACGGACTAGCGGGAGGGGGCGGGGAGCTGTTTTTT
J: TRBJ1-2; size: .; D: .; V: TRBV12-3/TRBV12-4; CDR3: CASSNTGSYGYTF; DNA: TGTGCCAGCAGTAATACAGGTTCCTATGGCTACACCTTC
J: TRBJ1-4; size: once; D: .; V: TRBV30; CDR3: CASPFRPGDNEKLFF; DNA: TGTGCCTCACCCTTTAGACCAGGGGATAATGAAAAACTGTTTTTT
J: TRBJ2-5; size: .; D: TRBD1; V: TRBV5-1; CDR3: CASSLGDRDVETQYF; DNA: TGCGCCAGCAGCTTGGGTGACAGGGATGTAGAGACCCAGTACTTC
J: TRBJ1-1; size: once; D: TRBD1; V: TRBV9; CDR3: CASSVGAGGSNTEAFF; DNA: TGTGCCAGCAGCGTAGGGGCAGGGGGTTCGAACACTGAAGCTTTCTTT
J: TRBJ2-7; size: once; D: .; V: TRBV5-5; CDR3: CASSSSTGLVPHEQYF; DNA: TGTGCCAGCAGCTCCAGTACAGGGCTCGTACCCCACGAGCAGTACTTC
J: TRBJ2-3; size: .; D: .; V: TRBV12-3/TRBV12-4; CDR3: CATSFSGTDTQYF; DNA: TGTGCCACCAGTTTTTCGGGAACAGATACGCAGTATTTT
J: TRBJ1-1; size: .; D: .; V: TRBV19; CDR3: CASSTFGQAPEAFF; DNA: TGTGCCAGTAGTACCTTCGGCCAGGCCCCTGAAGCTTTCTTT
J: TRBJ2-3; size: few; D: .; V: TRBV24-1; CDR3: CATKGGATDTQYF; DNA: TGTGCCACAAAGGGGGGGGCCACAGATACGCAGTATTTT
J: TRBJ2-5; size: .; D: .; V: TRBV7-9; CDR3: CASSFGGRLETQYF; DNA: TGTGCCAGCAGCTTCGGGGGACGCCTAGAGACCCAGTACTTC
J: TRBJ2-1; size: .; D: .; V: TRBV6-1; CDR3: CASLAAEAYNEQFF; DNA: TGTGCCAGCCTAGCAGCGGAGGCCTACAATGAGCAGTTCTTC
J: TRBJ2-2; size: .; D: TRBD1; V: TRBV19; CDR3: CASIALGQLNTGELFF; DNA: TGTGCCAGTATCGCCTTGGGACAGCTGAACACCGGGGAGCTGTTTTTT
J: TRBJ2-1; size: .; D: TRBD2; V: TRBV4-1; CDR3: CASSQARAETSGRYGEQFF; DNA: TGCGCCAGCAGCCAAGCTCGTGCCGAGACTAGCGGGAGATATGGTGAGCAGTTCTTC
J: TRBJ2-7; size: few; D: TRBD1; V: TRBV10-3; CDR3: CAISDRGTSYEQYF; DNA: TGTGCCATCAGCGACAGGGGAACCTCCTACGAGCAGTACTTC